This is a list of T cell receptor beta chains from one sample in a study of a mutant IDH1 vaccine in newly diagnosed glioma. Data came from immunoSEQ multiplex PCR; TCRdb stores just in-frame clones and leaves some out. The table shows about 36,000 clones, with roughly 70% occurring only once. Antigens for these TCRs are unknown. Sequencing was performed on PBMCs, taken from a glioma patient whose treatment included an IDH1 peptide vaccine. These receptors all come from a man aged 40-49 years with glioma. Each CDR3 is given with its conserved first and last residue. The listing skips clone size in some rows; elsewhere it reads once, few, many or a size class.

.,TRBV2,TRBJ2-5,CASGSDQGEETQYF
.,TRBV19,TRBJ2-1,CASSVPAGVGNEQFF
.,TRBV29-1,TRBJ2-7,CSVGEAGVTYEQYF
.,TRBV27,TRBJ2-1,CASSPSGTSGRDNEQFF
.,TRBV5-1,TRBJ1-1,CASSFRDVNTEAFF
.,TRBV6-5,TRBJ2-1,CASSPRNNEQFF
.,TRBV29-1,TRBJ1-1,CSARRETEAFF
.,TRBV5-5,TRBJ1-1,CASSLGNRDDTEAFF
few,TRBV5-1,TRBJ1-1,CASSLAGGEAFF
.,TRBV7-2,TRBJ2-5,CASSPEGGRDQYF
.,TRBV6-5,TRBJ2-7,CASSYSNGGGGEEYF
.,TRBV10-1,TRBJ2-1,CASSDARYNEQFF
medium-sized,TRBV19,TRBJ2-1,CASSIRVWGEQFF
.,TRBV25-1,TRBJ2-3,CASSPTSGEDTQYF
medium-sized,TRBV6-4,TRBJ2-3,CASSDRGDTDTQYF
.,TRBV4-3,TRBJ1-4,CASSQDTRLNEKLFF
.,TRBV4-3,TRBJ1-1,CASSRVLTGNTEAFF
.,TRBV5-1,TRBJ2-5,CASSDTTKETQYF
.,TRBV23-1,TRBJ1-1,CASSPYVLGDGMNTEAFF
.,TRBV30,TRBJ1-6,CAWSELSSYNSPLHF
.,TRBV5-5,TRBJ1-1,CASSLSDTEAFF
.,TRBV5-4,TRBJ1-3,CASSLGGYENTIYF
.,TRBV6-1,TRBJ2-3,CASSQGTEVYTQYF
.,TRBV6-6,TRBJ2-1,CASNLRIYNEQFF
few,TRBV28,TRBJ2-3,CASSLRDSSTDTQYF
.,TRBV18,TRBJ2-1,CASSPTSSGYNEQFF
.,TRBV2,TRBJ1-4,CASLGQGINEKLFF
.,TRBV6-5,TRBJ2-1,CASGRGADEQFF
.,TRBV14,TRBJ2-1,CASSQDRLAGGLSSYNEQFF
.,TRBV5-1,TRBJ2-3,CASSLNRGTTDTQYF
few,TRBV7-9,TRBJ1-1,CASSPWGTEAFF